This TCR beta chain originates from a study of STAT5B mutations in CD4+ large granular lymphocyte leukemia. The CDR3 covers 16 residues. Trimming removed 7 bases at V and 8 bases at J, with 26 bases between. In germline, CDR1 is MNHNY, CDR2 SVGAGI (reference sequence). In regard to this clone: Its antigen is currently unknown.

Notes on the study in general: TRBV06-family usage was enriched in top patient clones (8/27) versus controls (2/35). Main leukemic clonotypes were patient-specific, but roughly 25% appeared at low frequency elsewhere.

Authors' analysis steps: Lowest detectable productive clonotype frequency was 2.59 x 10-5. Sequencing used immunoSEQ multiplex PCR; TCRdb keeps in-frame clones, though not all of them. D and trimming were read from the DNA, whereas the V and J calls and clone size are those reported in that table. The sample comprises tens of thousands of clones, roughly 80% of which are singletons, and about 4.5% rests with the top ten. Sample: CD4+ T cells from blood buffy coats. The chain employs TRBV6-6 and TRBJ1-2, with TRBD1 as a possible D gene (6 bases). This receptor was obtained from a human donor in good health. In DNA, the CDR3 is TGTGCCAGCACCTCCTCGTGGGGGGCGGGGGGAGGAGGCTACACCTTC. Residues: CASTSSWGAGGGGYTF.